These 18 T cell receptor beta chains were sequenced from one sample in a study of OX40 agonist ivuxolimab in advanced cancers. Clones were read by immunoSEQ multiplex PCR, and TCRdb kept only the in-frame ones, dropping some. Of tens of thousands of clones listed, around 86% are singletons. This sample comprised CD4+ or CD8+ T cells sorted from blood, obtained in a trial of the OX40 agonist ivuxolimab. The receptors originated from an adult with an advanced solid tumor such as melanoma, head and neck, liver or kidney cancer.

This clone was detected only once. V and J are TRBV29-1 and TRBJ2-3; the D gene is possibly TRBD2 (7 bases). The germline gives CDR1 SQVTM, CDR2 ANQGSEA. CDR3 length: 14 residues. Trimming pared 4 bases from V and 4 bases from J, leaving 15 bases between. In DNA, the CDR3 is TGCAGCGTTGGGGGCGGCGGGGGCCCAGATACGCAGTATTTT. Encoded protein: CSVGGGGGPDTQYF.

The chain is built from TRBV5-4 and TRBJ2-3; 7 positions agree with TRBD1. Germline V gene sequence: CDR1 SGHNT, CDR2 YYREEE (reference sequence). V shed 2 bases, J shed 5 bases, and the junction held 8 bases outside the gene matches. The CDR3 is 15 amino acids. The CDR3 bases are TGTGCCAGCAGCTTTACGGGACAGATGAAAGATACGCAGTATTTT. It codes for CASSFTGQMKDTQYF. Using reference TRBV5-4 and TRBJ2-3 for the parts outside the CDR3, the full variable domain is ETGVTQSPTHLIKTRGQQVTLRCSSQSGHNTVSWYQQALGQGPQFIFQYYREEENGRGNFPPRFSGLQFPNYSSELNVNALELDDSALYLCASSFTGQMKDTQYFGPGTRLTVL.

The gene calls are TRBV19 and TRBJ1-2; D not certain. Germline V CDR1 and CDR2: LNHDA, SQIVND (reference sequence). Trimming left V 5 bases short and J 5 bases short, with 12 bases between. The CDR3 length is 13 residues. The CDR3 bases are TGTGCCAGTAGTGTCCGGACGAGTTATGGCTACACCTTC. As protein: CASSVRTSYGYTF. The variable domain in full, completed from reference TRBV19 and TRBJ1-2, reads DGGITQSPKYLFRKEGQNVTLSCEQNLNHDAMYWYRQDPGQGLRLIYYSQIVNDFQKGDIAEGYSVSREKKESFPLTVTSAQKNPTAFYLCASSVRTSYGYTFGSGTRLTVV.

This CDR3 is CASSPGGALSNEKLFF. CDR3 nucleotides: TGTGCCAGCTCACCTGGAGGGGCGCTTTCTAATGAAAAACTGTTTTTT. The chain recombines TRBV18 with TRBJ1-4, with TRBD1 as a possible D gene (5 bases). The CDR3 contains 16 residues. V was cut by 3 bases and J by 3 bases, with 14 bases left in between. Germline V lookup: CDR1 KGHSH, CDR2 LQKENI.

The V and J genes are TRBV19 and TRBJ1-1; D is ambiguous. Germline CDR1 is LNHDA and CDR2 is SQIVND (reference sequence). The CDR3 is 17 amino acids. The V end lost 6 bases, the J end lost 1 base, and 21 bases lay between the germline ends. As DNA, the CDR3 is TGTGCCAGTAGCAGACCCCCGGCGGTGGTAAGGAACACTGAAGCTTTCTTT. It yields the protein CASSRPPAVVRNTEAFF.

The gene calls are TRBV7-2 and TRBJ2-3, with D perhaps matching TRBD1 or TRBD2 (5 bases each). Trimming took off 3 bases at V and 4 bases at J, with 8 bases between the two ends. CDR1 and CDR2 (germline): SGHTA, FQGNSA. This CDR3 is built from 13 residues. The CDR3 DNA is TGTGCCAGCAGCTTCGGGGCTTCAGATACGCAGTATTTT. This encodes CASSFGASDTQYF.

The chain employs TRBV7-8 and TRBJ2-5; 11 positions match TRBD2. This CDR3 spans 15 amino acids. The junction had 2 bases not matched to a gene; V was cut back by 0 bases and J by 5 bases. Germline CDR1 SGHVS, CDR2 FQNEAQ. CDR3 residues: CASSLASGGAETQYF. The CDR3 region has the DNA TGTGCCAGCAGCTTAGCTAGCGGGGGGGCCGAGACCCAGTACTTC.

This chain uses TRBV7-2 with TRBJ2-6; D is unclear. There are 15 residues in the CDR3. V lost 6 bases, J lost 0 bases, and 9 bases lay in between. The germline V gene has CDR1 SGHTA and CDR2 FQGNSA. The CDR3 region has the DNA TGTGCCAGCAGAGCTGACCTCTCTGGGGCCAACGTCCTGACTTTC. This translates into CASRADLSGANVLTF.

The rearrangement uses TRBV6-1 and TRBJ1-2; a weak D match, TRBD1 (5 bases). Germline CDR1 and CDR2: MNHNS and SASEGT. This CDR3 is 13 amino acids long. V was cut by 6 bases and J by 4 bases, with 12 bases left in between. The CDR3 nucleotides are TGTGCCAGCAGCGCCCAGGGCCCCTATGGCTACACCTTC. Its protein product is CASSAQGPYGYTF.

The V gene is TRBV6-6, the J gene TRBJ1-1, with 10 bases lining up with TRBD1. J lost 3 bases, V lost 6 bases, and 1 base had no gene match. Germline-derived CDR1 and CDR2 are MNHNY and SVGAGI (reference sequence). The CDR3 extends over 13 amino acids. The CDR3 DNA sequence: TGTGCCAGCAGGGGACAGGGGTACACTGAAGCTTTCTTT. It is translated as CASRGQGYTEAFF.

This clone was detected only a few times. The J gene is TRBJ1-2, the V gene TRBV7-9; perhaps TRBD1 as D (5 bases). Trimming shortened V by 5 bases and J by 8 bases, and 15 bases separated the two germline ends. CDR3 size: 13 residues. Per the germline V gene, CDR1 is SEHNR and CDR2 is FQNEAQ (reference sequence). CDR3 DNA sequence: TGTGCCAGCAGCGAGGGACCAGGGTTGGGCTACACCTTC. This gives the protein CASSEGPGLGYTF. Together with reference TRBV7-9 and TRBJ1-2, the CDR3 gives the full variable domain: DTGVSQNPRHKITKRGQNVTFRCDPISEHNRLYWYRQTLGQGPEFLTYFQNEAQLEKSRLLSDRFSAERPKGSFSTLEIQRTEQGDSAMYLCASSEGPGLGYTFGSGTRLTVV.

A single count supports this clone. The chain links TRBV5-1 to TRBJ2-1; no clear D. The CDR3 loop spans 15 amino acids. V lost 0 bases, J lost 5 bases, and 12 bases lay in between. Germline V gives CDR1 SGHRS, CDR2 YFSETQ. The CDR3 region has the DNA TGCGCCAGCAGCTTGGTTGTCAGCAGCAACAATGAGCAGTTCTTC. It encodes CASSLVVSSNNEQFF.

The V gene is TRBV2, the J gene TRBJ1-6; 9 bases line up with TRBD1. CDR1 and CDR2 from the germline V gene are SNHLY and FYNNEI. CDR3 length: 14 residues. The V gene end was trimmed by 7 bases and the J gene end by 6 bases; junction bases not matched to a gene: 4. The CDR3 nucleotides read TGTGCCAGCATGAAGGACAGGGGTAATTCACCCCTCCACTTT. Encoded protein: CASMKDRGNSPLHF.

The rearrangement links TRBV10-3 to TRBJ1-2, with D perhaps matching TRBD1 (6 bases). Trimming left V 2 bases short and J 5 bases short, with 12 bases between. Germline-derived CDR1 and CDR2 are ENHRY and SYGVKD. This CDR3 contains 14 residues. The DNA for the CDR3 is TGTGCCATCAGTGAGCCCCAGGGGAGGTATGGCTACACCTTC. It is translated as CAISEPQGRYGYTF.

The chain employs TRBV7-2 and TRBJ1-1, with TRBD1 matching over 9 bases. The CDR3 runs to 16 residues. In germline, CDR1 is SGHTA, CDR2 FQGNSA. Losses at the gene ends were 1 base for V and 5 bases for J; bases not matched to a gene: 8. The CDR3 loop reads CASSLVRGQGATEAFF. CDR3 DNA: TGTGCCAGCAGCTTAGTCCGGGGACAGGGAGCAACTGAAGCTTTCTTT.

This clone was observed a handful of times. The chain carries TRBV5-4 and TRBJ2-2, with TRBD1 matching 7 bases. The CDR3 covers 15 residues. V gave up 3 bases and J gave up 1 base; unmatched junction bases: 3. Germline CDR1 reads SGHNT; CDR2 reads YYREEE (reference sequence). CDR3 residues: CASSWGQRNTGELFF. In DNA, the CDR3 is TGTGCCAGCAGCTGGGGACAGCGGAACACCGGGGAGCTGTTTTTT.

This clone has a count of ten or more. The chain uses TRBV7-3 and TRBJ1-1; the D gene is possibly TRBD1 (6 bases). Germline CDR1 SGHTA, CDR2 FQGTGA. The V end was cut by 2 bases, the J end by 1 base, with 8 bases between. The CDR3 has 14 residues. The CDR3 loop reads CASSLQGTNTEAFF. CDR3 nucleotide sequence: TGTGCCAGCAGCTTACAGGGGACGAACACTGAAGCTTTCTTT.

This clone was recorded once. CDR3: CASSQGGAFSYEQYF. DNA for the CDR3: TGTGCCAGCAGCCAGGGGGGGGCCTTCTCCTACGAGCAGTACTTC. V and J are TRBV6-1 and TRBJ2-7; D is perhaps TRBD1 or TRBD2 (7 bases each). V was pared by 6 bases and J by 0 bases, with 15 bases between. The CDR3 runs 15 residues. Germline loops: CDR1 MNHNS, CDR2 SASEGT.